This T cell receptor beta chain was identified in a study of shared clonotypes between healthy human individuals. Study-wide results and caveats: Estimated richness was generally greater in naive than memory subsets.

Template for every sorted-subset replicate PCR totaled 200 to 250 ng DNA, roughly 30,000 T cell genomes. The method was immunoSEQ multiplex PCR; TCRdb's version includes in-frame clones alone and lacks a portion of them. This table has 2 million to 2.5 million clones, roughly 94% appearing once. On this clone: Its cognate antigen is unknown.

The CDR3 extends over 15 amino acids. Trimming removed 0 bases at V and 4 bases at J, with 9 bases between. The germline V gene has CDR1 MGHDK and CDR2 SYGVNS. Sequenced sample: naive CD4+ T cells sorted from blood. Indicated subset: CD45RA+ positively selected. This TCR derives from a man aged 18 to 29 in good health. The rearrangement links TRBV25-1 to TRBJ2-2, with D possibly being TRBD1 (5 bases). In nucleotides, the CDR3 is TGTGCCAGCAGTGAATATAGGGGATTCACCGGGGAGCTGTTTTTT. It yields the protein CASSEYRGFTGELFF.